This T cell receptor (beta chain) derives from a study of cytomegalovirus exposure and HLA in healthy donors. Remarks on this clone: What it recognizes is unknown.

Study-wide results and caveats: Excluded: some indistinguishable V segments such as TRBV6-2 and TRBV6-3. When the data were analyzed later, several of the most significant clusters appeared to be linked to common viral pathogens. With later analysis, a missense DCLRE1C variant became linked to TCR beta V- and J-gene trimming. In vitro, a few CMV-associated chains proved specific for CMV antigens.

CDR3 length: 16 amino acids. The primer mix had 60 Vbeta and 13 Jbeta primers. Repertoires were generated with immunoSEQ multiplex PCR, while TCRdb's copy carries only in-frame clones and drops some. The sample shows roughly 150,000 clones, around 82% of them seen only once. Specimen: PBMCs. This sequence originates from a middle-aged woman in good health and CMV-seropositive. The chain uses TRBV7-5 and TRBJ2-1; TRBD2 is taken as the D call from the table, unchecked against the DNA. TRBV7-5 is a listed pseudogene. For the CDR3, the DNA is TGTGCCCCTGCCCTTTGCGGGACTAGCGTTAGCGATGAGCAGTTCTTC. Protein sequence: CAPALCGTSVSDEQFF.